Following are 5 T cell receptor beta chains from one sample sequenced in a study of blood T cells in healthy people across ages. The second PCR ran roughly 7 to 12 cycles with a sample-barcoded 5' primer and J-beta primers. A single record per CDR3 protein comes from TCRdb applying MiXCR to the 5' RACE reads. The repertoire holds hundreds of thousands of distinct CDR3 sequences, with approximately 30% as singletons. Sequenced: blood. The receptors were gathered from a woman of 80 years or more in good health.

This clonotype was counted ten times or more. The rearrangement joins TRBV29-1 to TRBJ2-7, with 7 nucleotides matching TRBD2. In germline, CDR1 is SQVTM, CDR2 ANQGSEA. The length of the CDR3 is 14 residues. V gave up 1 base and J gave up 2 bases; unmatched junction bases: 5. The CDR3 nucleotides are TGCAGCGTTGAAGGGGAGGGGCGTCCCTACGAGCAGTACTTC. Its protein is CSVEGEGRPYEQYF.

This clonotype came up a few times. The gene calls are TRBV12-5 and TRBJ2-1, with 13 bases identical to TRBD2. The V gene's germline CDR1 is LGHNT and CDR2 FRNRAP. Trimming took 2 bases from V and 5 from J; bases not matched to a gene: 6. The CDR3 extends over 17 amino acids. The chain's CDR3 is CASGLLLLAGGDNEQFF. The CDR3 region has the DNA TGTGCTAGTGGTTTGCTCCTACTAGCGGGGGGGGACAATGAGCAGTTCTTC.

This clonotype came up many times. The V and J genes are TRBV12-3 or TRBV12-4 and TRBJ1-2, with D possibly TRBD1 on 5 matching bases. The CDR3 has 13 residues. The V gene lost 6 bases and the J gene lost 3 bases, with 11 bases spanning the gap. CDR3 sequence: CASRVDNHYGYTF. The DNA of the CDR3 is TGTGCCAGCAGGGTGGACAATCACTATGGCTACACCTTC.

This clonotype was seen more than once but under ten times. In DNA form, the CDR3 reads TGTGCCACCAGCAGAGGGTGGGATCAGCCCCAGCATTTT. This translates into CATSRGWDQPQHF. The chain carries TRBV15 and TRBJ1-5, with D hard to call. This CDR3 is 13 amino acids long. Germline V gene sequence: CDR1 LNHNV, CDR2 YYDKDF (reference sequence). V was shortened by 1 base and J by 5 bases, with 6 bases between the two germline ends.

This clonotype was recorded many times. At one boundary the junction diverges from the germline segment, which might be a read error. The chain is built from TRBV9 and TRBJ2-6, with D tentatively TRBD1 or TRBD2 (6 bases each). The CDR3 is 16 amino acids. In germline, CDR1 is SGDLS, CDR2 YYNGEE. The CDR3 coding sequence is TGTGCTAGCAGCGTATCCGGGGGCTCCTCTGCCAACGTCCTGACTTTC. This codes for CASSVSGGSSANVLTF.